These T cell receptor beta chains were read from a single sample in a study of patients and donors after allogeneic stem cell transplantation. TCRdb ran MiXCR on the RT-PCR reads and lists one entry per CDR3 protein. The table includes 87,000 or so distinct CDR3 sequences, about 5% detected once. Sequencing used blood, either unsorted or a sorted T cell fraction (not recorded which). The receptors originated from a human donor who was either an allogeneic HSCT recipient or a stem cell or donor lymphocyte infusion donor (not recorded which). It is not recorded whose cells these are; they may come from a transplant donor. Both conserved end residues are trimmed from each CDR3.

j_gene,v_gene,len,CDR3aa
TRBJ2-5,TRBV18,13,ASSLSVDLQETQY
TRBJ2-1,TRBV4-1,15,ASSQGPGRRSYNEQF
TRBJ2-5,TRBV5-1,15,ASSFGALAGLGETQY
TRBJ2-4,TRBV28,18,ASSPLAGMGTLKIKNIQY
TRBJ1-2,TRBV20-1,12,SARGTGGDSGYT
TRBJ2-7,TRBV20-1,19,SAIRPRPGTSGRAVYYEQY
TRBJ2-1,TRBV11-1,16,ASSLGGLAGENRNEQF
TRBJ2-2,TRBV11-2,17,ASSPLVRLRQGRSGELF
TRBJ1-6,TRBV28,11,ASSSTSNSPLH
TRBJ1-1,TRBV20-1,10,SAVGQGSEAF
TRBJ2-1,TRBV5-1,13,ASSLETRLNNEQF
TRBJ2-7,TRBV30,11,AWSPGYSYEQY
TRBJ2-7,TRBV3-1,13,ASSPSGTRSYEQY
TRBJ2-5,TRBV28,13,ASRTRDSLRETQY
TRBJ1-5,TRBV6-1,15,ASRDTEGTKDNQPQH
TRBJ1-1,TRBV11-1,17,ASSSRLLGTGGVDTEAF
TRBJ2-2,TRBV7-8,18,ASSRRRVAGGQTNTGELF
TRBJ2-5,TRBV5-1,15,ASSLAPLAGGLETQY
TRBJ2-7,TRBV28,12,ASRPGTQTYEQY
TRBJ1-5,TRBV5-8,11,ASERGASEPQH
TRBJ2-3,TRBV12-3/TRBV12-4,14,ASSWTLAGGADTQY
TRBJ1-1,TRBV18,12,ASSPGQGNTEAF
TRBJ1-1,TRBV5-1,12,ASDEGGAGTEAF
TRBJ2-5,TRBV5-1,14,ASSLVKGGGEETQY